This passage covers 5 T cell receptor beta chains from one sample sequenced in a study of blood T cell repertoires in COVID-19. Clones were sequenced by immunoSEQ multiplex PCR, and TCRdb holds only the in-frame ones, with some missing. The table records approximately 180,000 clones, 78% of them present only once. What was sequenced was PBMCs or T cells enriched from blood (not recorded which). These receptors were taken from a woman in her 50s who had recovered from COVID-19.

The CDR3: CACGTGDTQPQHF. The CDR3 DNA reads TGTGCCTGCGGGACAGGGGACACCCAGCCCCAGCATTTT. V is TRBV6-5 and J is TRBJ1-5; the match to TRBD1 covers 10 bases. The germline V gene has CDR1 MNHEY and CDR2 SVGAGI. CDR3 length equals 13 residues. Trimming removed 11 bases from V and 7 bases from J; junction bases left unmatched: 8.

CDR3 sequence reads: CASSLDRIAKNIQYF. DNA for the CDR3: TGTGCCAGCAGTCTGGACAGGATAGCCAAAAACATTCAGTACTTC. V and J are TRBV6-2 or TRBV6-3 and TRBJ2-4; TRBD1 aligns across 7 bases. Germline V CDR1 and CDR2: MNHEY, SVGEGT. Trimming took 5 bases from V and 0 from J; bases not matched to a gene: 4. This CDR3 spans 15 amino acids.

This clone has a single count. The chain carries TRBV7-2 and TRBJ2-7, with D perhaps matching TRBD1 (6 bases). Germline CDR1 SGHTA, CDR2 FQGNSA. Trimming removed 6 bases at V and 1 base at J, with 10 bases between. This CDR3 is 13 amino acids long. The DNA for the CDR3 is TGTGCCAGCAGGTATCAGGGGTCCTACGAGCAGTACTTC. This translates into CASRYQGSYEQYF.

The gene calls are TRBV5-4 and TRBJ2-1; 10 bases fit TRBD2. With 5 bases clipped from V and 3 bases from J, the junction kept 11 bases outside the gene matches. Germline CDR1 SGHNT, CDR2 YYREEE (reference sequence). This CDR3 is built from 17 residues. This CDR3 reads CASRGRLAGEVYNEQFF. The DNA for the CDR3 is TGTGCCAGCAGGGGGAGGCTAGCGGGAGAAGTCTACAATGAGCAGTTCTTC.

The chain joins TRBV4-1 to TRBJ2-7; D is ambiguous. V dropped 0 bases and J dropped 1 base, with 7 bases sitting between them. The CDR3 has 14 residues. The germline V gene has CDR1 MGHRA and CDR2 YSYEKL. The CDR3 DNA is TGCGCCAGCAGCCAAGAAAGACTTTCCTACGAGCAGTACTTC. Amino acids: CASSQERLSYEQYF.